This T cell receptor (beta chain) came from a study of cytomegalovirus exposure and HLA in healthy donors. Primers: 60 Vbeta forward and 13 Jbeta reverse. Assay used: immunoSEQ multiplex PCR; TCRdb lists only in-frame clones, some missing. Altogether about 52,000 clones are present, 55% to 65% being singletons, with the ten largest covering approximately 12%. The V end was cut by 5 bases, the J end by 2 bases, with 18 bases between. Germline V gene data show CDR1 as SEHNR and CDR2 as FQNEAQ (reference sequence). The CDR3 sequence is 16 residues long. The material sequenced was PBMCs. The chain carries TRBV7-9 and TRBJ1-2; D gene uncertain. This clonotype was obtained from a human donor in good health. CDR3 coding DNA: TGTGCCAGCAGCGCTTCCCTGAAGTGGAGGAACTATGGCTACACCTTC. It yields the protein CASSASLKWRNYGYTF.